The T cell receptor (beta chain) described here comes from a study of blood T cell repertoires in COVID-19. In the original workflow: Amplification of reference gene primers was used by the study to estimate nucleated cell counts. The data were produced by immunoSEQ multiplex PCR, yet TCRdb's version contains in-frame clones alone and is incomplete. D and trimming come from the DNA, and the V and J calls and clone size come from that table. This repertoire shows fewer than 100,000 clones, roughly 91% found once; its top ten account for under 2.5%. With regard to this clone: Other DNA sequences within the sample encode an identical CDR3.

Sequencing input: peripheral blood. The sequence was obtained from a woman between 50 and 59 years old in a cohort sampled during active COVID-19.

CDR3 DNA: TGTGCCAGCTCGCCCGACAGGGACTATGGCTACACCTTC. Protein: CASSPDRDYGYTF. This sequence joins TRBV18 and TRBJ1-2, with 7 bases fitting TRBD1. Germline loops: CDR1 KGHSH, CDR2 LQKENI. The CDR3 loop spans 13 amino acids. J lost 3 bases, V lost 6 bases, and 4 bases had no gene match. The full variable domain, completed using reference TRBV18 and TRBJ1-2, is NAGVMQNPRHLVRRRGQEARLRCSPMKGHSHVYWYRQLPEEGLKFMVYLQKENIIDESGMPKERFSAEFPKEGPSILRIQQVVRGDSAAYFCASSPDRDYGYTFGSGTRLTVV.